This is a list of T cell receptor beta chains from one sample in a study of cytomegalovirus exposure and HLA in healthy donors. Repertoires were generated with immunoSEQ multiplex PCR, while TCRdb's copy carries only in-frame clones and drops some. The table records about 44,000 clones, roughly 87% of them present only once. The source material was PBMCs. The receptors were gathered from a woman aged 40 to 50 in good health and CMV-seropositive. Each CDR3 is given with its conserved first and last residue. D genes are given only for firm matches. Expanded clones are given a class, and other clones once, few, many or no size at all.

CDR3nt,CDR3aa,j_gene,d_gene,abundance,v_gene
TGTGCCAGCAGCATAAGACTAGGACCAGATACGCAGTATTTT,CASSIRLGPDTQYF,TRBJ2-3,-,-,TRBV7-2
TGTGCCAGCTCACCAGGGCCGGGACTAGCGGGAGGAGAGACCCAGTACTTC,CASSPGPGLAGGETQYF,TRBJ2-5,TRBD2,few,TRBV18
TGTGCCAGCAGTGACCCGACAGGGACGGATGAGCAGTTCTTC,CASSDPTGTDEQFF,TRBJ2-1,TRBD1,-,TRBV2
TGCGCCAGCAGTCCACCCGGGGACTACGAGCAGTACTTC,CASSPPGDYEQYF,TRBJ2-7,-,medium-sized,TRBV10-1
TGTGCCAGTAGTATATCAGGGAAGGATGGCTACACCTTC,CASSISGKDGYTF,TRBJ1-2,-,-,TRBV19
TGTGCCAGTAGTCCGACGGGAGGGGCCCATCAGCCCCAGCATTTT,CASSPTGGAHQPQHF,TRBJ1-5,-,few,TRBV19
TGTGCCAGCAGCGTAGTGGGACTAGCCCGGGAGACCCAGTACTTC,CASSVVGLARETQYF,TRBJ2-5,TRBD2,-,TRBV9
TGTGCCAGCTCACCCCGACAGGGGGAGAACACTGAAGCTTTCTTT,CASSPRQGENTEAFF,TRBJ1-1,TRBD1,-,TRBV18
TGTGCCATCAGTGAGGGACAGGGGTACAATCAGCCCCAGCATTTT,CAISEGQGYNQPQHF,TRBJ1-5,TRBD1,-,TRBV10-3
TGCGCCAGCAGCTTGTTGAACCCAGGGACTTACAATGAGCAGTTCTTC,CASSLLNPGTYNEQFF,TRBJ2-1,-,once,TRBV5-1
TGTGCCAGTTCTGAGGAGCGTCGAAGGTCCTACGAGCAGTACTTC,CASSEERRRSYEQYF,TRBJ2-7,-,-,TRBV28
TGTGCCAGTAGCCTAGATAGCGGGGGGCTCTACAATGAGCAGTTCTTC,CASSLDSGGLYNEQFF,TRBJ2-1,TRBD2,-,TRBV19
TGCAGTGCTAGTAATATTTACGAGCAGTACTTC,CSASNIYEQYF,TRBJ2-7,-,once,TRBV20-1
TGTGCCAGCAGCTCTATGACGCGACTAGCGGGGTGGGAGCAGTACTTC,CASSSMTRLAGWEQYF,TRBJ2-7,TRBD2,-,TRBV5-6
TGTGCCAGCAGTTTACGCGGGGGACAGGGTCTGGCAGATACGCAGTATTTT,CASSLRGGQGLADTQYF,TRBJ2-3,TRBD1,-,TRBV28
TGTGCCAGTAGTCTCTCAGTTTCCATTTATGGCTACACCTTC,CASSLSVSIYGYTF,TRBJ1-2,-,-,TRBV19
TGTGCCAGCAGCAGAGGGACAGGCAATCAGCCCCAGCATTTT,CASSRGTGNQPQHF,TRBJ1-5,TRBD1,-,TRBV7-9
TGTGCCAGTAGTTTAACGGGACAGGGGTCAGATACGCAGTATTTT,CASSLTGQGSDTQYF,TRBJ2-3,TRBD1,-,TRBV19
TGTGCCATCAGCGGGGGGACTAGCGGAGGGGGTAATGAGCAGTTCTTC,CAISGGTSGGGNEQFF,TRBJ2-1,TRBD2,-,TRBV10-3
TGTGCCAGCAGCGTAGACGGACAGTTGGTGAACACTGAAGCTTTCTTT,CASSVDGQLVNTEAFF,TRBJ1-1,-,-,TRBV9
TGTGCCAGTAGGGGCGGGACGGAAAATCAGCCCCAGCATTTT,CASRGGTENQPQHF,TRBJ1-5,-,-,TRBV19
TGTGCCAGCAGTTCGGGTGGCAGACTCAACTATGGCTACACCTTC,CASSSGGRLNYGYTF,TRBJ1-2,-,-,TRBV6-5
TGTGCCAGCAGCGCGACAGGGGACCGAAGCAATCAGCCCCAGCATTTT,CASSATGDRSNQPQHF,TRBJ1-5,TRBD1,-,TRBV2
TGTGCCAGCAGCGCCAAGCCACGAGATACGCAGTATTTT,CASSAKPRDTQYF,TRBJ2-3,-,-,TRBV9
TGTGCCAGCAGGTCTCTTGTGAGGCATAACTATGGCTACACCTTC,CASRSLVRHNYGYTF,TRBJ1-2,-,-,TRBV11-2
TGTGCCAGCAGTTACTCGCGCGGGAGCTGGTACAATGAGCAGTTCTTC,CASSYSRGSWYNEQFF,TRBJ2-1,TRBD2,-,TRBV6-5
TGTGCCAGCAGCTTAAGGGCGCGGGGGGGCACCGGGGAGCTGTTTTTT,CASSLRARGGTGELFF,TRBJ2-2,TRBD2,-,TRBV7-8
TGTGCCTGGAGCGCCGACTTCGCCAGTTTCAATGAGCAGTTCTTC,CAWSADFASFNEQFF,TRBJ2-1,-,-,TRBV30
TGTGCCAGCGGCCGGTTTTGGGGTAGCGGCGACAATGAGCAGTTCTTC,CASGRFWGSGDNEQFF,TRBJ2-1,-,-,TRBV5-6
TGCGCCAGCAGCTTGTTTTCTTTTGCCGGGGAGCTGTTTTTT,CASSLFSFAGELFF,TRBJ2-2,-,-,TRBV5-1
TGCAGCGTTGACGCAGGGTTCGGTGTCGGCACCGGGGAGCTGTTTTTT,CSVDAGFGVGTGELFF,TRBJ2-2,-,-,TRBV29-1
TGTGCCAGCAGGGGAGGGTGGTATGAAAAACTGTTTTTT,CASRGGWYEKLFF,TRBJ1-4,-,-,TRBV28
TGTGCCAGCAGCGTAAACACTGAAGCTTTCTTT,CASSVNTEAFF,TRBJ1-1,-,-,TRBV6-6
TGTGCCAGCAGAGGACAGGGGGCAGACTATGGCTACACCTTC,CASRGQGADYGYTF,TRBJ1-2,TRBD1,-,TRBV7-6
TGTGCCAGCAGTTTGGGACAGGGAAAATACGAGCAGTACTTC,CASSLGQGKYEQYF,TRBJ2-7,TRBD1,-,TRBV2
TGTGCCAGCAGCTTAGTTGGAGAATTGGGTGAAGCTTTCTTT,CASSLVGELGEAFF,TRBJ1-1,-,-,TRBV7-9
TGTGCCAGCAGTTTGTCCGGGGGGAGGTATGGCTACACCTTC,CASSLSGGRYGYTF,TRBJ1-2,-,-,TRBV28
TGTGCCAGCTCACCACAGGGACAGAATTCTATGGGCTACACCTTC,CASSPQGQNSMGYTF,TRBJ1-2,TRBD1,-,TRBV18
TGTGCCAGCAGCGTAGATGGTCTAGCGGGAGTTGAGCAGTTCTTC,CASSVDGLAGVEQFF,TRBJ2-1,TRBD2,once,TRBV9
TGTGCCAGCAGCGCCCTCAATGAGCAGTTCTTC,CASSALNEQFF,TRBJ2-1,-,-,TRBV9
TGTGCCAGCAGTTTGGGACTAGCGGGAGTCCCTACCAATGAGCAGTTCTTC,CASSLGLAGVPTNEQFF,TRBJ2-1,TRBD2,-,TRBV27
TGTGCCACCAGCGGTAGTTGGGGGGACCACTACGAGCAGTACTTC,CATSGSWGDHYEQYF,TRBJ2-7,-,-,TRBV15
TGTGCCAGCAGTAAGGGACAGGGCGGTCAGCCCCAGCATTTT,CASSKGQGGQPQHF,TRBJ1-5,TRBD1,-,TRBV25-1
TGTGCCAGCAGCTCGAGGGGGTTGTGGCGGGAGTCATACACCGGGGAGCTGTTTTTT,CASSSRGLWRESYTGELFF,TRBJ2-2,-,-,TRBV11-2
TGTGCCAGCAGTCCGGGACAGGTATTCGACAATGAGCAGTTCTTC,CASSPGQVFDNEQFF,TRBJ2-1,TRBD1,-,TRBV28
TGCAGCGCCGGGACAATGAACACTGAAGCTTTCTTT,CSAGTMNTEAFF,TRBJ1-1,-,-,TRBV29-1
TGTGCCATCAGTGAGAGGGATAGCGGGAGCACAGATACGCAGTATTTT,CAISERDSGSTDTQYF,TRBJ2-3,TRBD2,-,TRBV10-3
TGTGCTAGTGGTTTGAAGGCGGGCCCCGATGGCTACACCTTC,CASGLKAGPDGYTF,TRBJ1-2,-,-,TRBV12-5
TGTGCCAGCAACAAGGACAGGGACAATCAGCCCCAGCATTTT,CASNKDRDNQPQHF,TRBJ1-5,TRBD1,-,TRBV2
TGTGCCAGCAGGGCCCGGGACAGGGGTCCCTACGAGCAGTACTTC,CASRARDRGPYEQYF,TRBJ2-7,TRBD1,-,TRBV27
TGTGCCAGCAGCTTAGCGGGGGGCGGTTCACCCCTCCACTTT,CASSLAGGGSPLHF,TRBJ1-6,-,-,TRBV11-2
TGTGCCAGCAGCAAAGGGATTCGATTCGTTGGGACAGGGGACCAACGGGGCTACACCTTC,CASSKGIRFVGTGDQRGYTF,TRBJ1-2,-,few,TRBV21-1